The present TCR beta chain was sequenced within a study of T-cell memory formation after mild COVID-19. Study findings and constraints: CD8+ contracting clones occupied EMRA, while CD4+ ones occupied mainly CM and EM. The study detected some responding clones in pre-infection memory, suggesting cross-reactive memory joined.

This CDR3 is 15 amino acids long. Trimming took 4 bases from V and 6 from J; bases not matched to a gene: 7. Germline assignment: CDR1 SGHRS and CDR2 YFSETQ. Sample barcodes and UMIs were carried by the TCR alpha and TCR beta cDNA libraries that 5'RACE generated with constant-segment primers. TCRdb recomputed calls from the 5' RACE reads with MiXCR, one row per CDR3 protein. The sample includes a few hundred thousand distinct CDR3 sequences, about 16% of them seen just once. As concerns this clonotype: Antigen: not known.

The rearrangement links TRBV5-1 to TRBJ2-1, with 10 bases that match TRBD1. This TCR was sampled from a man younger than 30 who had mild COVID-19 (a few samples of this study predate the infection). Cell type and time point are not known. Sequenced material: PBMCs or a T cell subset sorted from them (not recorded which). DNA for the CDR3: TGCGCCAGCAGCACGGACAGGGGGTTTCTCAATGAGCAGTTCTTC. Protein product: CASSTDRGFLNEQFF.